This T cell receptor (beta chain) was sequenced in a study of monozygotic twins with inflammatory bowel disease. Starting material for each TCR library was roughly 3,300 ng of total RNA. There were eight separate reactions per sample in which cDNA was made. TCRdb re-analyzed the 5' RACE reads; it lists each CDR3 protein once, without DNA. This repertoire includes approximately 200,000 distinct CDR3 sequences. As regards this clonotype: Its target is unknown.

Germline CDR1 is DFQATT and CDR2 is SNEGSKA (reference sequence). The CDR3 loop spans 13 amino acids. Findings of the study overall: Discordant twins had repertoire similarity that did not differ from that of concordant twins, possibly from limited power. Researchers report that IBD patients shared fewer clonotypes with others than healthy twins, especially amid disease activity.

The source material was blood. The receptor comes from a human donor with ulcerative colitis or Crohn's disease, or a healthy co-twin of an affected twin (not recorded which). V usage is TRBV20-1 and J usage is TRBJ2-5; TCRdb outputs TRBD1, but without DNA this stays unchecked. The CDR3 sequence: CSAAQGHQETQYF.